This T cell receptor (beta chain) was observed in a study of OX40 agonist ivuxolimab in advanced cancers. Study-wide context: Subjects had a mean age of 60 years, with a range of roughly 20 to 79; less than 90% were male. The study reported partial responses in three patients: one hepatocellular carcinoma, two cutaneous melanoma.

Notes on the study in general: Researchers report that CD8+ T cells had, on average, more expanded clones than CD4+.

Autoimmune disease history or systemic immunosuppression led to patients being barred. Generated by immunoSEQ multiplex PCR, the TCRdb table keeps only in-frame clones and is missing some. The sample comprises some 79,000 clones, more than 85% of which are singletons, and more than 0.4% rests with the top ten. The CDR3 length is 13 residues, termini included. The germline CDR1 and CDR2 sequences are MNHNS and SASEGT. Remarks on this clone: Its antigen remains unknown. As the CDR3 is not closed by the conserved phenylalanine or tryptophan, this likely results from a read error. Because the CDR3's place on the DNA is in doubt, the DNA is left out and the CDR3 is given as listed by TCRdb.

The receptor was isolated from an adult with an advanced solid tumor such as melanoma, head and neck, liver or kidney cancer. The genes are TRBV6-1 and TRBJ1-1; the DNA was not used to check the table's D call, TRBD1. The sample was CD4+ or CD8+ T cells sorted from blood, taken in a trial of the OX40 agonist ivuxolimab. The CDR3 is CASSDGVPGAALL.